Listed here are 16 T cell receptor beta chains from one sample, sequenced in a study of cytomegalovirus exposure and HLA in healthy donors. PCR primers comprised 60 Vbeta and 13 Jbeta primers. Produced via immunoSEQ multiplex PCR; TCRdb's table is partial and in-frame only. The profile shows over 100,000 clones, approximately 71% of them singletons. The sample consisted of PBMCs. Receptors were obtained from a man aged 35-49 years in good health and CMV-seronegative.

The chain joins TRBV4-1 to TRBJ2-7; 9 nucleotides align to TRBD1. V shed 3 bases and J 0 bases; nucleotides not matched to a gene: 3. The CDR3 covers 15 residues. In germline, CDR1 is MGHRA, CDR2 YSYEKL. The CDR3 DNA follows: TGCGCCAGCAGCCAGGGACAGGGCCTCTCCTACGAGCAGTACTTC. Its translation is CASSQGQGLSYEQYF.

The rearrangement joins TRBV5-6 to TRBJ2-7; 12 nucleotides agree with TRBD1. CDR1 is SGHDT, CDR2 YYEEEE, per germline. The CDR3 runs 14 residues. V gave up 4 bases and J gave up 5 bases; unmatched junction bases: 4. The CDR3 coding sequence is TGTGCCAGCAGCCTGGGACAGGGGGCCAACGAGCAGTACTTC. It codes for CASSLGQGANEQYF. Together with reference TRBV5-6 and TRBJ2-7, the CDR3 gives the full variable domain: DAGVTQSPTHLIKTRGQQVTLRCSPKSGHDTVSWYQQALGQGPQFIFQYYEEEERQRGNFPDRFSGHQFPNYSSELNVNALLLGDSALYLCASSLGQGANEQYFGPGTRLTVT.

The gene calls are TRBV7-2 and TRBJ1-6; D is unclear. Trimming stripped 5 bases from V and 7 bases from J, with 18 bases between. The CDR3 has 16 amino acids. Germline V gene lookup returns CDR1 SGHTA and CDR2 FQGNSA. The CDR3 sequence is CASSMEDRPGNSPLHF. DNA for the CDR3: TGTGCCAGCAGCATGGAGGACCGCCCGGGAAATTCACCCCTCCACTTT.

V gene TRBV30 combines with J gene TRBJ1-1; D remains unclear. V was pared by 2 bases and J by 11 bases, with 12 bases between. The CDR3 spans 11 residues. Germline CDR1 and CDR2: GTSNPN and SVGIG (reference sequence). CDR3 in amino acids: CAWSRQIVAFF. The CDR3 DNA is TGTGCCTGGAGTAGACAAATCGTTGCTTTCTTT. Full variable domain (outside the CDR3, taken from reference TRBV30 and TRBJ1-1): SQTIHQWPATLVQPVGSPLSLECTVEGTSNPNLYWYRQAAGRGLQLLFYSVGIGQISSEVPQNLSASRPQDRQFILSSKKLLLSDSGFYLCAWSRQIVAFFGQGTRLTVV.

The V gene is TRBV5-1, the J gene TRBJ1-1, with D tentatively TRBD1 (6 bases). Trimming pared 2 bases from V and 1 base from J, leaving 9 bases between. The CDR3 is made up of 14 amino acids. In germline, CDR1 is SGHRS, CDR2 YFSETQ. CDR3 DNA: TGCGCCAGCAGCTTATCACAGGGGAACACTGAAGCTTTCTTT. Its protein product is CASSLSQGNTEAFF.

The chain uses TRBV7-2 and TRBJ2-3; D unclear. Trimming removed 0 bases at V and 10 bases at J, with 11 bases between. The CDR3 covers 13 residues. Germline V lookup: CDR1 SGHTA, CDR2 FQGNSA. The CDR3 reads CASSLARRMAQYF. CDR3 DNA sequence: TGTGCCAGCAGCTTAGCACGCAGAATGGCGCAGTATTTT. The full variable domain, in which reference TRBV7-2 and TRBJ2-3 provide the parts outside the CDR3, is GAGVSQSPSNKVTEKGKDVELRCDPISGHTALYWYRQSLGQGLEFLIYFQGNSAPDKSGLPSDRFSAERTGGSVSTLTIQRTQQEDSAVYLCASSLARRMAQYFGPGTRLTVL.

The chain is built from TRBV5-1 and TRBJ2-1, with TRBD2 identical over 11 bases. J lost 6 bases, V lost 7 bases, and 9 bases had no gene match. The CDR3 consists of 15 residues. The germline V gene encodes CDR1 SGHRS and CDR2 YFSETQ. In DNA form, the CDR3 reads TGCGCCAGCGCCCCCAGTAGCGGGGGGGCCAATGAGCAGTTCTTC. This translates into CASAPSSGGANEQFF.

This clone was seen only a few times. The chain couples TRBV25-1 to TRBJ1-2; maybe TRBD1 (5 bases). V dropped 2 bases and J dropped 5 bases, with 15 bases sitting between them. This CDR3 is built from 15 residues. CDR1 and CDR2 (germline): MGHDK, SYGVNS. CDR3 loop: CASSETQGLQYGYTF. The CDR3 DNA reads TGTGCCAGCAGTGAAACTCAGGGTTTACAATATGGCTACACCTTC.

The rearrangement joins TRBV7-9 to TRBJ2-6; 8 bases line up with TRBD1. The CDR3 is 18 amino acids. The germline V gene has CDR1 SEHNR and CDR2 FQNEAQ (reference sequence). With V trimmed by 1 base and J by 0 bases, 5 bases remained unmatched. This CDR3 reads CASSLGGTGGSGANVLTF. CDR3 nucleotide sequence: TGTGCCAGCAGCTTAGGGGGGACAGGCGGCTCTGGGGCCAACGTCCTGACTTTC.

This clone was recorded only once. The rearrangement joins TRBV25-1 to TRBJ2-7, with 9 nucleotides matching TRBD1. CDR1 MGHDK and CDR2 SYGVNS come from the germline V gene. The CDR3 covers 13 residues. The V gene end was trimmed by 7 bases and the J gene end by 6 bases; junction bases not matched to a gene: 7. The CDR3 DNA reads as TGTGCCAGCACGCGGACAGGGGTAGGCGAGCAGTACTTC. This encodes CASTRTGVGEQYF.

V usage is TRBV12-5 and J usage is TRBJ1-2, with D perhaps matching TRBD1 (5 bases). This CDR3 is 12 amino acids long. Trimming removed 7 bases at V and 13 bases at J, with 19 bases between. In germline, CDR1 is LGHNT, CDR2 FRNRAP. The CDR3 DNA reads as TGTGCTAGTGCCTTGGGGGGGGGTAATAGCACCTTC. Translation gives CASALGGGNSTF.

This clone was counted a single time. The V and J genes are TRBV5-4 and TRBJ2-6, with 7 nucleotides matching TRBD1. V lost 7 bases to trimming and J lost 0 bases; unmatched junction nucleotides: 7. From germline, CDR1 is SGHNT and CDR2 YYREEE (reference sequence). This CDR3 comprises 16 residues. The CDR3 loop reads CASGWDSYSGANVLTF. CDR3 in DNA: TGTGCCAGCGGGTGGGACAGTTACTCTGGGGCCAACGTCCTGACTTTC.

The rearrangement joins TRBV6-1 to TRBJ2-3; D not resolved. Between the trimmed V and J ends, which lost 6 bases and 0 bases, there was a span of 7 bases. The CDR3 is made up of 13 amino acids. Germline CDR1 is MNHNS and CDR2 is SASEGT. CDR3 nucleotide sequence: TGTGCCAGCAGGGCGGAGAGCACAGATACGCAGTATTTT. Encoded protein: CASRAESTDTQYF.

This clone was observed a few times. The rearrangement joins TRBV27 to TRBJ2-1; D is unresolved. V lost 1 base, J lost 1 base, and 8 bases lay in between. The CDR3 consists of 15 residues. The germline CDR1 and CDR2 sequences are MNHEY and SMNVEV (reference sequence). CDR3 region: CASSLWLVSYNEQFF. The CDR3 nucleotides read TGTGCCAGCAGTTTATGGCTAGTATCCTACAATGAGCAGTTCTTC.

The chain combines TRBV10-3 with TRBJ2-7; a possible D gene is TRBD2 (7 bases). Trimming cost V 6 bases and J 2 bases, with 26 bases left between them. This CDR3 has 18 residues. CDR1 is ENHRY and CDR2 is SYGVKD in the germline V gene. CDR3 sequence (DNA): TGTGCCATCAGCGTAGACCACCAAGGGGGGGGGCGAGCCTACGAGCAGTACTTC. Protein product: CAISVDHQGGGRAYEQYF.

This clone was counted a few times. The chain joins TRBV15 to TRBJ2-7, with TRBD1 matching 9 bases. Unmatched junction bases numbered 5, after V lost 4 bases and J lost 7 bases. The germline V gene has CDR1 LNHNV and CDR2 YYDKDF (reference sequence). CDR3 length: 13 residues. The CDR3 region is CATSIDRGREQYF. CDR3 nucleotide sequence: TGTGCCACCAGCATCGACAGGGGGAGGGAGCAGTACTTC.